This TCR beta chain derives from a study of blood T cell repertoires in COVID-19 (dated by TCRdb to 2018 to 2020). About the study as a whole: Samples from collaborators originated in the United States, Italy and Spain and spanned both the acute and convalescent phases of COVID-19. The material from the prospective study consisted of cDNA or gDNA derived from T cells, B-cell-depleted T cells, or PBMCs. The dataset comprised deeply sampled blood TCRbeta repertoires from subjects exposed to, actively infected with, or recovered from COVID-19. The repertoires were made available in a free public database intended to serve as a resource for research on the immune response to SARS-CoV-2. The samples were drawn from the first 160 participants of the ongoing ImmuneRACE study and from under 1,500 subjects provided by 6 global collaborators. A de-identified subject ID, COVID-19 status, age in years and sex were almost always included in the sample metadata. Where HLA class I and class II types were available, the types were taken from metadata supplied by the sample provider, not from assay-based typing. Paper-wide results and their limitations: The quantity of clinical and demographic metadata differed by source and by participant and was supplied without curation.

As to this clone: No cognate antigen has been identified for it. One base away there is no much larger clone; base qualities are not given.

TCRbeta CDR3 regions were amplified from genomic DNA by means of the immunoSEQ Assay, a bias-controlled multiplex PCR. In the original analysis: The number of nucleated cells in each sample was estimated from the amplification of reference gene primers within the assay. To quantify the absolute abundance of each unique TCRbeta CDR3 rearrangement, sequence reads were collapsed and filtered. For each sample, productive Simpson clonality was calculated as the square root of Simpson's diversity index across productive rearrangements. TCRdb limited this immuneACCESS table to in-frame rearrangements with V and J called. A share of clones is missing; checked studies link under half to unresolved V genes, and the rest is unexplained. V and J calls plus clone size are reproduced from that table; the DNA served to infer D and trimming. Within this sample are about 250,000 clones, with approximately 84% of them counted one time only. The ten largest account for approximately 1.6% of the sample.

V drops 4 bases and J drops 1 base, leaving 7 bases in between. As encoded in the germline V gene (reference sequence), CDR1 is MNHEY while CDR2 is SMNVEV. The CDR3 starts with the cysteine, ends with the phenylalanine, and has 13 residues. Only the CDR3 region is kept as DNA, spanning 39 bases read in frame from base 1. In the prospective study, participants were about 18 to 95 years old, resided in around 25 geographic areas of the United States, and were enrolled through a virtual design. In the prospective study, cohorts were assigned on the basis of participant-reported clinical history obtained from a screening survey and a study questionnaire. For ImmuneRACE Cohort 3, a participant was defined as recovered based on two consecutive negative NP/OP PCR tests, clearance by a healthcare professional, or resolution of symptoms. In the prospective study, mobile phlebotomists collected whole blood, serum and a nasopharyngeal or oropharyngeal swab from each participant. Prospective study participants could optionally give additional blood draws and questionnaires over a 2-month period. Before DNA extraction, blood samples from the prospective study were shipped at room temperature or frozen.

Sequencing used PBMCs or T cells enriched from blood (not recorded which). This receptor chain uses TRBV27 and TRBJ1-1; no D gene is confidently identified. This clonotype was sampled from a man aged 35 to 55 who had recovered from COVID-19. This receptor carries the CDR3 CASSSGWNTEAFF. DNA sequence: TGTGCCAGCAGTTCGGGATGGAACACTGAAGCTTTCTTT.